This is a list of T cell receptor beta chains from one sample in a study of identical twins. From the 5' RACE reads, TCRdb called clonotypes with MiXCR, one entry per CDR3 protein. The sample has roughly 290,000 distinct CDR3 sequences, 7.5% to 9.5% seen once. The same sample was also used in a study of yellow fever vaccine responses in identical twins.

The sequencing sample was made of CD8+ T cells sorted from blood. Source of these receptors: a woman aged 18-29 years in good health. Each CDR3 is given with its conserved first and last residue. The D gene is left open where the match is weak. Only part of the rows carry a size: once, few, many, or a class if the clone is expanded.

d_gene	v_gene	abundance	j_gene	CDR3nt	CDR3aa
TRBD2	TRBV29-1	many	TRBJ2-1	TGCAGCGTTGATCGGGGGGGAGGAGAGCAGTTCTTC	CSVDRGGGEQFF
NA	TRBV7-8	many	TRBJ2-2	TGTGCCAGCAGCTTAACCCCGAACACCGGGGAGCTGTTTTTT	CASSLTPNTGELFF
TRBD2	TRBV9	many	TRBJ2-3	TGTGCCAGCAGTCCTATCCACCACCTAGCGGGGGTGGGGACAGATACGCAGTATTTT	CASSPIHHLAGVGTDTQYF
NA	TRBV5-1	many	TRBJ2-1	TGCGCCAGCAGCTTTGCCGATGAGCAGTTCTTC	CASSFADEQFF
NA	TRBV29-1	NA	TRBJ2-3	TGCAGCGTTGAAGAGGATCGAAATACGCAGTATTTT	CSVEEDRNTQYF
NA	TRBV24-1	NA	TRBJ2-5	TGTGCCACCAGTGCGGGAGGGGGCTCGCGGGAGACCCAGTACTTC	CATSAGGGSRETQYF
TRBD1	TRBV5-1	many	TRBJ2-7	TGCGCCAGCAGCTTCACCGGGACAGGGCCTACGGAGCAGTACTTC	CASSFTGTGPTEQYF
TRBD1	TRBV20-1	NA	TRBJ2-5	TGCAGTGCTTCGGCGTCCTTTTTGGACAGGGGGACTTTGGCGTTAGAGACCCAGTACTTC	CSASASFLDRGTLALETQYF
NA	TRBV7-9	few	TRBJ1-1	TGTGCCAGCAGCTTAGTGGGGAGCCTGAACACTGAAGCTTTCTTT	CASSLVGSLNTEAFF
TRBD2	TRBV5-1	NA	TRBJ2-3	TGCGCCAGCAGCCGGGGACTAGCGGGGTCGGGAGATACGCAGTATTTT	CASSRGLAGSGDTQYF
NA	TRBV7-3	NA	TRBJ2-1	TGTGCCAGCAGCTTAAGTATCCAGGAGGGTTACAACAATGAGCAGTTCTTC	CASSLSIQEGYNNEQFF
TRBD2	TRBV5-1	many	TRBJ2-3	TGCGCCAGCAGCTTAGAGGGACTAGCCGGCACAGATACGCAGTATTTT	CASSLEGLAGTDTQYF
NA	TRBV7-9	many	TRBJ2-1	TGTGCCAGCAGCTTGGACGGGAACAATGAGCAGTTCTTC	CASSLDGNNEQFF
NA	TRBV3-1	NA	TRBJ2-3	TGTGCCTCCACCCAAGAAACAGGGTGGACAGATACGCAGTATTTT	CASTQETGWTDTQYF
NA	TRBV4-2	few	TRBJ2-7	TGTGCCAGCAGCCAAGATGAAACAGGCTCCTACGAGCAGTACTTC	CASSQDETGSYEQYF
NA	TRBV5-6	NA	TRBJ1-2	TGTGCCAGCAGCTTAGACGGGCCAGGCGCGTTCTCTGGCTACACCTTC	CASSLDGPGAFSGYTF
NA	TRBV20-1	many	TRBJ2-7	TGCAGTGCTAGAGTTTCGAGCTCCTACGAGCAGTACTTC	CSARVSSSYEQYF
NA	TRBV27	many	TRBJ2-1	TGTGCCAGCAGTTTGGGCAGACCCTCCTACAATGAGCAGTTCTTC	CASSLGRPSYNEQFF
NA	TRBV20-1	many	TRBJ2-7	TGCAGCATGCTAGGTGTGGGAGTTTCCTACGAGCAGTACTTC	CSMLGVGVSYEQYF
NA	TRBV28	few	TRBJ2-5	TGTGCCAGCAGTTTAGGCGCACGACAGCCACGGGAGACCCAGTACTTC	CASSLGARQPRETQYF
NA	TRBV25-1	NA	TRBJ1-1	TGTGCCAGCAGTGATGGGGGGGGCTTAGACACTGAAGCTTTCTTT	CASSDGGGLDTEAFF
NA	TRBV10-2	many	TRBJ2-7	TGCGCCAGCAGCCCCTCCGGGCTTTCCTACGAGCAGTACTTC	CASSPSGLSYEQYF
NA	TRBV5-1	many	TRBJ2-7	TGCGCCAGCAGCTTGGATGAAGGCGGCTCCTACGAGCAGTACTTC	CASSLDEGGSYEQYF
TRBD2	TRBV7-6	NA	TRBJ2-7	TGTGCCAGCAGCTTTCTAGCGGATAACCTACGAGAGCAGTACTTC	CASSFLADNLREQYF
NA	TRBV28	NA	TRBJ2-3	TGTGCCACCGAGGGGGGTGTAGGGAGCACAGATACGCAGTATTTT	CATEGGVGSTDTQYF
NA	TRBV27	many	TRBJ1-1	TGTGCCAGCCGAATCGGCTGGAACACTGAAGCTTTCTTT	CASRIGWNTEAFF
NA	TRBV3-1	NA	TRBJ2-1	TGTGCCAGCAGCCGCGAACGGGACGCCCTATTTGAGCAGTTCTTC	CASSRERDALFEQFF
NA	TRBV15	many	TRBJ2-1	TGTGCCACCAGCACCGGGACATTCGACAATGAGCAGTTCTTC	CATSTGTFDNEQFF
TRBD1	TRBV28	few	TRBJ2-7	TGTGCCAGCAGTCCCACAGGGGGCCTCCATTACTACGAGCAGTACTTC	CASSPTGGLHYYEQYF
NA	TRBV4-3	few	TRBJ2-1	TGCGCCAGCAGCCAATACAGGGCGCTGCCCGACAATGAGCAGTTCTTC	CASSQYRALPDNEQFF
NA	TRBV24-1	few	TRBJ2-2	TGTGCCACCAGTGATAACTGGGGGGTGACCGGGGAGCTGTTTTTT	CATSDNWGVTGELFF